The T cell receptor (beta chain) described here comes from a study of Ad26.COV2.S vaccination and SARS-CoV-2 variants. Assay: immunoSEQ multiplex PCR; the TCRdb copy retains only in-frame clones and omits some. This sample carries 350,000 to 400,000 clones, roughly nine tenths of them seen once, and the ten largest clones take 3.5%. Germline CDR1 reads LNHDA; CDR2 reads SQIVND (reference sequence). The CDR3 totals 14 residues. Trimming stripped 0 bases from V and 8 bases from J, with 13 bases between. The treatment is: around 19 received Ad26.COV2.S at low or high dose, single or two shots; several received placebo; per-sample allocation not given. Collection of the samples took place on day 63 after the first injection of vaccine or placebo.

Sequences were derived from peripheral blood, sampled in a trial of Ad26.COV2.S vaccine versus placebo. The chain combines TRBV19 with TRBJ1-2; D is undetermined. The sequence was obtained from a person between 18 and 65 years old who received the Ad26.COV2.S COVID-19 vaccine or a placebo. This CDR3 reads CASSIDVVTRGYTF. The CDR3 DNA is TGTGCCAGTAGTATAGACGTGGTTACGAGGGGCTACACCTTC.